The 27 T cell receptor beta chains listed next were all sequenced from one sample in a study of blood T cell repertoires in COVID-19. The protocol was immunoSEQ multiplex PCR, while the TCRdb copy is restricted to in-frame clones and leaves out a portion. This sample has 60,000 to 75,000 clones, with roughly 84% found just once. Sequencing was carried out using peripheral blood. The receptor set was obtained from a woman in her seventies with acute or convalescent COVID-19.

V is TRBV2 and J is TRBJ2-7, with a tentative D call TRBD2 (6 bases). CDR1 is SNHLY, CDR2 FYNNEI, per germline. There are 14 residues in the CDR3. V lost 6 bases, J lost 2 bases, and 14 bases lay in between. The CDR3 DNA is TGTGCCAGCAGCCCGGGACTTAAGACCTACGAGCAGTACTTC. Translation gives CASSPGLKTYEQYF.

This chain uses TRBV2 with TRBJ2-3; D possibly corresponds to TRBD2 (6 bases). Trimming took off 3 bases at V and 0 bases at J, with 13 bases between the two ends. In germline, CDR1 is SNHLY, CDR2 FYNNEI. CDR3 length: 16 residues. CDR3 DNA: TGTGCCAGCAGTGATGTACAGGCGGGGAGCACAGATACGCAGTATTTT. This gives the protein CASSDVQAGSTDTQYF.

This clone was detected only once. The chain recombines TRBV19 with TRBJ1-5; no firm D call. The germline V gene has CDR1 LNHDA and CDR2 SQIVND (reference sequence). This CDR3 is built from 14 residues. The V end was cut by 4 bases, the J end by 0 bases, with 7 bases between. In DNA form, the CDR3 reads TGTGCCAGTAGTAAGATCTATAGCAATCAGCCCCAGCATTTT. It is translated as CASSKIYSNQPQHF.

CDR3 DNA sequence: TGTGCCAGCAGTGAAGCGAGAGTCGGCCAGGGTATTCCAGAAAAACTGTTTTTT. It codes for CASSEARVGQGIPEKLFF. The chain couples TRBV2 to TRBJ1-4, with D tentatively TRBD1 (5 bases). The length of the CDR3 is 18 residues. Germline V CDR1 and CDR2: SNHLY, FYNNEI. Trimming pared 0 bases from V and 8 bases from J, leaving 22 bases between.

The chain has TRBV9 and TRBJ2-3, with 11 bases fitting TRBD1. The CDR3 contains 16 residues. The germline V gene has CDR1 SGDLS and CDR2 YYNGEE. The trim removed 0 bases at V and 5 bases at J, leaving 5 bases unmatched. The chain's CDR3 is CASSVEGQGVGDTQYF. The CDR3, as DNA: TGTGCCAGCAGCGTAGAGGGACAGGGGGTCGGAGATACGCAGTATTTT.

This clone was seen a few times. This chain joins TRBV5-4 and TRBJ2-3; TRBD1 matches 9 bases. CDR1 is SGHNT and CDR2 is YYREEE in the germline V gene (reference sequence). V dropped 4 bases and J dropped 5; count of bases not matched to a gene: 5. The CDR3 loop spans 14 amino acids. CDR3 sequence reads: CASSVGQGKDTQYF. CDR3 nucleotides: TGTGCCAGCAGCGTTGGACAGGGGAAAGATACGCAGTATTTT.

This rearrangement joins TRBV7-3 to TRBJ1-2; unclear D gene. The germline V and J ends were trimmed by 6 bases and 2 bases, with 10 bases remaining between them. Per the germline V gene, CDR1 is SGHTA and CDR2 is FQGTGA. This CDR3 has 13 residues. CDR3 DNA sequence: TGTGCCAGCAGTCCGTCGGGAAACTATGGCTACACCTTC. Amino acid sequence: CASSPSGNYGYTF.

The V call is TRBV2, the J call TRBJ1-6; 7 bases are shared with TRBD1. The CDR3 spans 14 residues. CDR1 is SNHLY and CDR2 is FYNNEI in the germline V gene. V dropped 7 bases and J dropped 6; count of bases not matched to a gene: 6. This CDR3 reads CASNDQGGNSPLHF. The CDR3 DNA follows: TGTGCCAGCAACGACCAGGGGGGTAATTCACCCCTCCACTTT.

The CDR3 DNA follows: TGTGCCAGCAGCCCGGGACAGCACACCGGGGAGCTGTTTTTT. Translating gives CASSPGQHTGELFF. The chain uses TRBV3-1 (or the pseudogene TRBV3-2) and TRBJ2-2; 7 bases fit TRBD1. Per the germline V gene, CDR1 is LGHDT and CDR2 is YNNKEL (reference sequence). Losses at the gene ends were 4 bases for V and 3 bases for J; bases not matched to a gene: 2. The CDR3 extends over 14 amino acids.

The V gene is TRBV6-5, the J gene TRBJ1-2; perhaps TRBD1 as D (5 bases). Trimming removed 0 bases at V and 6 bases at J, with 14 bases between. The CDR3 consists of 15 residues. The V gene's germline CDR1 is MNHEY and CDR2 SVGAGI. The CDR3 loop reads CASSYSLQGSDGYTF. The CDR3 nucleotides are TGTGCCAGCAGTTACTCGCTGCAGGGTTCCGATGGCTACACCTTC.

This chain links TRBV2 with TRBJ1-4; D is ambiguous. Germline V gene sequence: CDR1 SNHLY, CDR2 FYNNEI. V dropped 1 base and J dropped 4 bases, with 7 bases sitting between them. The CDR3 extends over 14 amino acids. CDR3 amino acids: CASSEGENNEKLFF. The CDR3 DNA reads as TGTGCCAGCAGTGAAGGGGAGAATAATGAAAAACTGTTTTTT.

CDR3 nucleotide sequence: TGTGCCAGCAGCGCAGGTACAGGGGTAAATTCACCCCTCCACTTT. The encoded protein is CASSAGTGVNSPLHF. This rearrangement joins TRBV11-3 to TRBJ1-6; 7 bases are shared with TRBD1. Germline V CDR1 and CDR2: SGHNT, YENEEA. With V trimmed by 5 bases and J by 7 bases, 8 bases remained unmatched. The CDR3 is 15 residues long.

V and J are TRBV6-6 and TRBJ1-2; 8 nucleotides align to TRBD1. Per germline, CDR1 MNHNY and CDR2 SVGAGI (reference sequence). With 0 bases clipped from V and 5 bases from J, the junction kept 8 bases outside the gene matches. There are 16 residues in the CDR3. The chain's CDR3 is CASSYSPGQAVYGYTF. CDR3 nucleotides: TGTGCCAGCAGTTACTCTCCGGGACAGGCCGTATATGGCTACACCTTC.

This clone appeared a few times. The V gene is TRBV6-5, the J gene TRBJ1-5, with 7 bases identical to TRBD1. Per germline, CDR1 MNHEY and CDR2 SVGAGI. The CDR3 totals 14 residues. V lost 6 bases and J lost 1; bases outside the gene matches: 3. CDR3 coding DNA: TGTGCCAGCAGCCAGGACAGGAGCAATCAGCCCCAGCATTTT. This gives the protein CASSQDRSNQPQHF.

The genes are TRBV7-6 and TRBJ2-3; D may be TRBD2 (6 bases). This CDR3 spans 16 amino acids. Germline V gives CDR1 SGHVS, CDR2 FNYEAQ. The V end was cut by 5 bases, the J end by 0 bases, with 15 bases between. The CDR3 protein is CASSLRARESTDTQYF. The DNA of the CDR3 is TGTGCCAGCAGCCTCCGCGCCCGGGAGAGCACAGATACGCAGTATTTT.

Here the CDR3 reads CASSQDRAGNAFF. The CDR3, as DNA: TGTGCCAGCAGCCAGGACAGGGCTGGTAACGCTTTCTTT. The rearrangement joins TRBV6-6 to TRBJ1-1; the match to TRBD1 covers 8 bases. Germline lookup yields CDR1 MNHNY and CDR2 SVGAGI (reference sequence). The junction had 11 bases not matched to a gene; V was cut back by 6 bases and J by 11 bases. There are 13 residues in the CDR3.

The gene calls are TRBV18 and TRBJ2-7; a possible D gene is TRBD1 (5 bases). CDR1 KGHSH and CDR2 LQKENI come from the germline V gene. Trimming stripped 1 base from V and 3 bases from J, with 16 bases between. The CDR3 loop spans 16 amino acids. The CDR3 bases are TGTGCCAGCTCACCACAGGGCAGGGTTGAGCGCTACGAGCAGTACTTC. Protein: CASSPQGRVERYEQYF.

The rearrangement links TRBV15 to TRBJ2-2; weak D call: TRBD2 (6 bases). CDR3 size: 15 residues. Germline V gene lookup returns CDR1 LNHNV and CDR2 YYDKDF (reference sequence). Trimming stripped 0 bases from V and 5 bases from J, with 10 bases between. CDR3 sequence (DNA): TGTGCCACCAGCAGAGAAAGCCGGGGGACCGGGGAGCTGTTTTTT. Encoded protein: CATSRESRGTGELFF.

The rearrangement uses TRBV7-6 and TRBJ2-3; no clear D. The CDR3 spans 15 residues. The V end was cut by 0 bases, the J end by 3 bases, with 10 bases between. Germline CDR1 is SGHVS and CDR2 is FNYEAQ. CDR3: CASSLAIHQTDTQYF. As DNA, the CDR3 is TGTGCCAGCAGCTTAGCAATTCACCAGACAGATACGCAGTATTTT.

This clone has more than one count but fewer than ten. The chain has TRBV5-1 and TRBJ1-1, with D possibly TRBD1 on 6 matching bases. The CDR3 sequence is 15 residues long. CDR1 is SGHRS, CDR2 YFSETQ, per germline. Trimming left V 1 base short and J 0 bases short, with 10 bases between. The CDR3 DNA reads as TGCGCCAGCAGCTTGCAAGGACAGATGAACACTGAAGCTTTCTTT. It translates to CASSLQGQMNTEAFF.

This clone has only a few counts. This rearrangement joins TRBV19 to TRBJ1-5; 9 nucleotides align to TRBD1. The germline CDR1 and CDR2 sequences are LNHDA and SQIVND (reference sequence). V lost 10 bases, J lost 6 bases, and 10 bases stayed unmatched. The length of the CDR3 is 14 residues. The CDR3 protein is CANTGTGYSQPQHF. CDR3 nucleotide sequence: TGTGCCAATACCGGGACAGGGTATTCTCAGCCCCAGCATTTT.

This clone has a handful of counts. The V call is TRBV2, the J call TRBJ2-5; a weak D match, TRBD1 (6 bases). With 5 bases removed from V and 2 bases from J, the gap between germline ends came to 9 bases. Germline V gene lookup returns CDR1 SNHLY and CDR2 FYNNEI. This CDR3 spans 13 amino acids. This CDR3 reads CASSRTEQETQYF. For the CDR3, the DNA is TGTGCCAGCAGTCGGACAGAGCAAGAGACCCAGTACTTC.

This chain uses TRBV15 with TRBJ2-3, with 7 bases matching TRBD2. Germline CDR1 LNHNV, CDR2 YYDKDF (reference sequence). The CDR3 has 15 residues. V shed 3 bases and J 2 bases; nucleotides not matched to a gene: 5. The CDR3 protein is CATSRGGGTTDTQYF. CDR3 nucleotide sequence: TGTGCCACCAGCAGGGGCGGGGGTACCACAGATACGCAGTATTTT.

As regards this clone: Other nucleotide sequences from this sample produce the same CDR3. The rearrangement joins TRBV30 to TRBJ2-4, with D perhaps matching TRBD1 (6 bases). Germline-derived CDR1 and CDR2 are GTSNPN and SVGIG (reference sequence). V gave up 2 bases and J gave up 4 bases, with 9 bases separating them. CDR3 length equals 13 residues. The CDR3 nucleotides read TGTGCCTGGAGTTCTCAGGGGAAAAACATTCAGTACTTC. Protein sequence: CAWSSQGKNIQYF. Full variable domain (missing parts from reference TRBV30 and TRBJ2-4): SQTIHQWPATLVQPVGSPLSLECTVEGTSNPNLYWYRQAAGRGLQLLFYSVGIGQISSEVPQNLSASRPQDRQFILSSKKLLLSDSGFYLCAWSSQGKNIQYFGAGTRLSVL.

The chain uses TRBV6-4 and TRBJ2-7; D is ambiguous. Trimming took 0 bases from V and 1 from J, leaving 7 bases between them. Looked up from germline, CDR1 is MRHNA and CDR2 is SNTAGT. CDR3 length: 14 residues. CDR3 nucleotide sequence: TGTGCCAGCAGTGACTCCGGCAGGTCCTACGAGCAGTACTTC. Translated, it gives CASSDSGRSYEQYF.

The CDR3 here is CASSSQGLWEKLFF. CDR3 DNA sequence: TGTGCCAGCAGTTCTCAGGGTTTATGGGAAAAACTGTTTTTT. V is TRBV6-5 and J is TRBJ1-4; tentatively, D is TRBD1 (5 bases). Trimming stripped 4 bases from V and 8 bases from J, with 14 bases between. The V gene's germline CDR1 is MNHEY and CDR2 SVGAGI. The CDR3 has 14 amino acids.

The table lists this clone with a count of one. The chain is built from TRBV2 and TRBJ2-1; 14 nucleotides agree with TRBD2. CDR1 and CDR2 (germline): SNHLY, FYNNEI. J was trimmed by 9 bases and V by 6 bases; bases with no gene match: 13. There are 17 residues in the CDR3. Here the CDR3 DNA reads TGTGCCAGCAGGGACGAGAGACTAGCGGGGGGGCGCAGTGAGCAGTTCTTC. Its protein is CASRDERLAGGRSEQFF. The full variable domain, in which reference TRBV2 and TRBJ2-1 provide the parts outside the CDR3, is EPEVTQTPSHQVTQMGQEVILRCVPISNHLYFYWYRQILGQKVEFLVSFYNNEISEKSEIFDDQFSVERPDGSNFTLKIRSTKLEDSAMYFCASRDERLAGGRSEQFFGPGTRLTVL.